The clone carrying this T cell receptor beta chain was detected once. This entry belongs to a study of blood T cell repertoires in COVID-19. This CDR3 is built from 12 residues. The germline V gene encodes CDR1 MNHEY and CDR2 SVGAGI. Trimming took off 6 bases at V and 5 bases at J, with 8 bases between the two ends. As processed by the authors: Counts of nucleated cells, estimated from reference gene primer amplification, were obtained. TCRdb's table, derived via immunoSEQ multiplex PCR, lists solely in-frame clones and lacks some. The DNA was the basis for D and trimming; V, J and clone size are from that table. In the table there are approximately 110,000 clones, about three quarters of which are singletons.

This receptor was identified in a human donor with acute or convalescent COVID-19. The donor label of this sample is uncertain. The chain recombines TRBV6-5 with TRBJ1-5, with D maybe TRBD1 (6 bases). The sequenced sample consisted of peripheral blood. CDR3 residues: CASRSGDQPQHF. The CDR3 nucleotides read TGTGCCAGCAGGTCAGGGGATCAGCCCCAGCATTTT.